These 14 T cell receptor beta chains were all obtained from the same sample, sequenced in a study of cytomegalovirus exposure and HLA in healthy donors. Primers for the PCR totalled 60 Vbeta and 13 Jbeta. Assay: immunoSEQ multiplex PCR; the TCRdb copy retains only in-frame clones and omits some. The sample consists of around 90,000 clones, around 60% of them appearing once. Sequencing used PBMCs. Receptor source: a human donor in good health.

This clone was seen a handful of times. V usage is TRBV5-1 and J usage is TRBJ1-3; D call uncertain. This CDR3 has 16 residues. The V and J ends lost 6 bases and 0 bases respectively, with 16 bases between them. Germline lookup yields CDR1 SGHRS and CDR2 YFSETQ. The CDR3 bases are TGCGCCAGCACAAGAAGTGACACCAACTCTGGAAACACCATATATTTT. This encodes CASTRSDTNSGNTIYF.

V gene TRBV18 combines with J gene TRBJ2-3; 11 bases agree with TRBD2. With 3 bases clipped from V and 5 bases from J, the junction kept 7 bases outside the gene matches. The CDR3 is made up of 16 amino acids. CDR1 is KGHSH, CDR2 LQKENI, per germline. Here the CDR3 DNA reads TGTGCCAGCTCACCCCTCCTAGCGGGGGGCCTAGATACGCAGTATTTT. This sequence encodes CASSPLLAGGLDTQYF.

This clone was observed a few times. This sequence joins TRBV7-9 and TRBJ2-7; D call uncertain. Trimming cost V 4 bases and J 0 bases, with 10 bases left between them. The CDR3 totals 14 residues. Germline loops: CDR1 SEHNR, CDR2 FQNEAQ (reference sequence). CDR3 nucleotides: TGTGCCAGCAGCTCGACAAGGAACTCCTACGAGCAGTACTTC. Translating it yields CASSSTRNSYEQYF.

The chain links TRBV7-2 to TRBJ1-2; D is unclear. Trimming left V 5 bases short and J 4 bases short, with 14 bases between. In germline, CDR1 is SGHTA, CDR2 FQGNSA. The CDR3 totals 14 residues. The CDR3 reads CASSQGMGSYGYTF. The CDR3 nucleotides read TGTGCCAGCAGCCAAGGTATGGGCTCCTATGGCTACACCTTC.

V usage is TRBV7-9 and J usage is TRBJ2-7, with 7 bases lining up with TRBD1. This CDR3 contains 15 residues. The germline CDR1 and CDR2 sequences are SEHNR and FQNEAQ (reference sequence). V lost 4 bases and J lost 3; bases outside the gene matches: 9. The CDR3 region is CASSSRRDRGYEQYF. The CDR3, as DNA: TGTGCCAGCAGCTCACGCCGGGACAGAGGCTACGAGCAGTACTTC.

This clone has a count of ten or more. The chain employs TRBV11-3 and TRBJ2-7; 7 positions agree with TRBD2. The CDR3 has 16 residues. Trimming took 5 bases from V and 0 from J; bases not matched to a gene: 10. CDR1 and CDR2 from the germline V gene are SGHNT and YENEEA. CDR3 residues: CASSPRGEGSSYEQYF. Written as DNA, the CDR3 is TGTGCCAGCAGCCCCCGCGGGGAGGGGAGCTCCTACGAGCAGTACTTC.

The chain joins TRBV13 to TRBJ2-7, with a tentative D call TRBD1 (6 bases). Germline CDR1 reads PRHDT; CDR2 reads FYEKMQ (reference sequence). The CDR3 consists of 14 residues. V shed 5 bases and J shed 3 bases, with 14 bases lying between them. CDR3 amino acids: CASSLLTGSYEQYF. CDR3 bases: TGTGCCAGCAGCCTCCTAACAGGGAGCTACGAGCAGTACTTC.

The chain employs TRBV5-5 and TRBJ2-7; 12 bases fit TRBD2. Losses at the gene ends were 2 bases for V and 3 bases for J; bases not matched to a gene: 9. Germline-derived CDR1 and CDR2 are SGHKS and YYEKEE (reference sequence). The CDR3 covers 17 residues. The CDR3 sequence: CASSFFFRTSGDYEQYF. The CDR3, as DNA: TGTGCCAGCAGCTTTTTCTTTCGGACTAGCGGGGACTACGAGCAGTACTTC.

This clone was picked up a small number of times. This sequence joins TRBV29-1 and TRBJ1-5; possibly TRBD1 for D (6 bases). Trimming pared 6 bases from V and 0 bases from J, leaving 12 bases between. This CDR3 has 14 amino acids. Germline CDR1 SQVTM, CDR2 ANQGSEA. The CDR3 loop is CSVSQGYSNQPQHF. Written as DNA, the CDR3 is TGCAGCGTGTCACAGGGATATAGCAATCAGCCCCAGCATTTT. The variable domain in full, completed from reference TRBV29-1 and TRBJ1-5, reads SAVISQKPSRDICQRGTSLTIQCQVDSQVTMMFWYRQQPGQSLTLIATANQGSEATYESGFVIDKFPISRPNLTFSTLTVSNMSPEDSSIYLCSVSQGYSNQPQHFGDGTRLSIL.

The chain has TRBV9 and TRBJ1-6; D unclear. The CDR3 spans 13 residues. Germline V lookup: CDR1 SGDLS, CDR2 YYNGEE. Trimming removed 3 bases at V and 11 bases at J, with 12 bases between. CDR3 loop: CASSAGRWAPLHF. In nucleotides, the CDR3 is TGTGCCAGCAGCGCGGGTCGTTGGGCACCCCTCCACTTT.

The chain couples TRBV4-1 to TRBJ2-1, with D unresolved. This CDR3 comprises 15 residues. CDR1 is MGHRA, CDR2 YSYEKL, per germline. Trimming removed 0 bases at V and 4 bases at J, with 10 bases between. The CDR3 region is CASSQDIATYNEQFF. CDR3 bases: TGCGCCAGCAGCCAAGATATCGCGACTTACAATGAGCAGTTCTTC.

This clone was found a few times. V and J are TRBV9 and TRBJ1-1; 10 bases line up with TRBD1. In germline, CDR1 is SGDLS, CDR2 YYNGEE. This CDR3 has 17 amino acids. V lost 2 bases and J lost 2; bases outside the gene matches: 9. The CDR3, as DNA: TGTGCCAGCAGCGTTTCCGTTAGGACAGGGGGAAACACTGAAGCTTTCTTT. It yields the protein CASSVSVRTGGNTEAFF.

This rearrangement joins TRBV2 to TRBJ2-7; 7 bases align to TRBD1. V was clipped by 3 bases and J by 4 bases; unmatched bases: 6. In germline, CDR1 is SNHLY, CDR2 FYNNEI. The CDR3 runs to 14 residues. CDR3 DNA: TGTGCCAGCAGTGATCAGGGGACAGAGTACGAGCAGTACTTC. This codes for CASSDQGTEYEQYF.

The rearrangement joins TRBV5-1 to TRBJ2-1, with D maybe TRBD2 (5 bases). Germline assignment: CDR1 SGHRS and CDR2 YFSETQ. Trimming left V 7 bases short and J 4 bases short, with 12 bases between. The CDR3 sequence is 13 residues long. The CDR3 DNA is TGCGCCAGCGGCCGGGATCATTACAATGAGCAGTTCTTC. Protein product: CASGRDHYNEQFF.